Following are 14 T cell receptor beta chains from one sample sequenced in a study of cytotoxic CD8 clonotypes in ibrutinib-treated CLL. Libraries were prepared by immunoSEQ multiplex PCR; TCRdb keeps only in-frame clonotypes and omits some of them. The table includes some 40,000 clones, roughly two thirds detected once. Sample: PBMCs, taken at disease progression, from a patient treated with ibrutinib. Receptors were obtained from a human donor with chronic lymphocytic leukemia.

The chain couples TRBV7-9 to TRBJ2-7; D gene ambiguous. The CDR3 consists of 12 residues. Germline lookup yields CDR1 SEHNR and CDR2 FQNEAQ (reference sequence). The ends were cut back, 2 bases at V and 6 bases at J, with 8 bases in the middle. The CDR3 DNA sequence: TGTGCCAGCAGCTTATGGGCGGCCGAGCAGTACTTC. Protein sequence: CASSLWAAEQYF.

CDR3 in amino acids: CASSFQRGSSYNEQFF. The CDR3 region has the DNA TGTGCCAGCAGCTTTCAAAGAGGGAGCTCCTACAATGAGCAGTTCTTC. This chain uses TRBV5-6 with TRBJ2-1, with D perhaps matching TRBD2 (5 bases). The germline V gene has CDR1 SGHDT and CDR2 YYEEEE. The V gene lost 2 bases and the J gene lost 0 bases, with 12 bases spanning the gap. This CDR3 has 16 amino acids.

This clone has a single count. V is TRBV5-6 and J is TRBJ2-1, with 10 bases that match TRBD2. V shed 7 bases, J shed 8 bases, and the junction held 9 bases outside the gene matches. Germline CDR1 and CDR2: SGHDT and YYEEEE. The CDR3 has 14 residues. The CDR3 nucleotides read TGTGCCAGCGCTAGAGCGGGAGGGATCGATGAGCAGTTCTTC. Translating gives CASARAGGIDEQFF.

This sequence joins TRBV7-6 and TRBJ1-4, with D possibly being TRBD1 (6 bases). The V end lost 5 bases, the J end lost 6 bases, and 13 bases lay between the germline ends. Germline-derived CDR1 and CDR2 are SGHVS and FNYEAQ. The CDR3 spans 14 residues. The CDR3 region is CASSPTGTDEKLFF. The CDR3 coding sequence is TGTGCCAGCAGCCCCACAGGGACCGATGAAAAACTGTTTTTT.

The CDR3 sequence: CASSRDRPLSPLHF. As DNA, the CDR3 is TGTGCCAGCAGTCGAGACAGGCCCCTCTCACCCCTCCACTTT. V is TRBV28 and J is TRBJ1-6; D is possibly TRBD1 (6 bases). Per germline, CDR1 MDHEN and CDR2 SYDVKM. Trimming took off 5 bases at V and 10 bases at J, with 15 bases between the two ends. The CDR3 consists of 14 residues.

This clone was observed a handful of times. The rearrangement links TRBV5-1 to TRBJ2-7; D is unresolved. The germline V and J ends were trimmed by 2 bases and 12 bases, with 15 bases remaining between them. The CDR3 has 12 residues. Germline V gives CDR1 SGHRS, CDR2 YFSETQ. CDR3 in DNA: TGCGCCAGCAGCTTAACCGGGCCCATTAGGTACTTC. Its protein product is CASSLTGPIRYF.

In DNA form, the CDR3 reads TGCGCCAGCAGCCTGAGACCCGACAGGCCTGAAGCTTTCTTT. This sequence encodes CASSLRPDRPEAFF. The V and J genes are TRBV4-1 and TRBJ1-1; weak D call: TRBD1 (6 bases). The V gene lost 4 bases and the J gene lost 6 bases, with 15 bases spanning the gap. The CDR3 has 14 amino acids. Germline CDR1 and CDR2: MGHRA and YSYEKL.

This clone was seen only a few times. The rearrangement links TRBV6-1 to TRBJ2-1, with 11 bases matching TRBD1. In germline, CDR1 is MNHNS, CDR2 SASEGT. CDR3 length: 15 amino acids. J was trimmed by 9 bases and V by 6 bases; bases with no gene match: 10. The chain's CDR3 is CASSLGQGAFPEQFF. The CDR3 DNA reads as TGTGCCAGCAGCCTTGGACAGGGGGCCTTCCCTGAGCAGTTCTTC.

This rearrangement joins TRBV5-4 to TRBJ2-7; the D call may be TRBD1 or TRBD2 (7 bases each). The V end was cut by 5 bases, the J end by 5 bases, with 17 bases between. The CDR3 is 14 amino acids. CDR1 and CDR2 (germline): SGHNT, YYREEE (reference sequence). This chain's CDR3 is CASSQGGQPHEQYF. In nucleotides, the CDR3 is TGTGCCAGCAGTCAGGGGGGGCAGCCCCACGAGCAGTACTTC.

The chain couples TRBV10-3 to TRBJ2-7; 7 nucleotides agree with TRBD2. V shed 4 bases and J 5 bases; nucleotides not matched to a gene: 5. This CDR3 is 13 amino acids long. Per the germline V gene, CDR1 is ENHRY and CDR2 is SYGVKD. CDR3 sequence reads: CAISGGRENEQYF. CDR3 DNA: TGTGCCATCAGTGGTGGGAGGGAGAACGAGCAGTACTTC.

The chain's CDR3 is CASSQEWGRHEQYF. The CDR3 DNA follows: TGTGCCAGCAGCCAAGAGTGGGGGAGGCACGAGCAGTACTTC. V usage is TRBV4-2 and J usage is TRBJ2-7, with D tentatively TRBD2 (6 bases). The CDR3 totals 14 residues. V was pared by 0 bases and J by 5 bases, with 11 bases between. Germline assignment: CDR1 LGHNA and CDR2 YNFKEQ.

The chain is built from TRBV18 and TRBJ2-7; 9 bases are shared with TRBD2. The CDR3 is 14 residues long. J gave up 6 bases and V 2 bases, and 5 bases lay outside the gene matches. Germline CDR1 and CDR2: KGHSH and LQKENI. This CDR3 is CASSPKREASEQYF. The CDR3, as DNA: TGTGCCAGCTCACCAAAGCGGGAGGCGAGCGAGCAGTACTTC.

The rearrangement links TRBV9 to TRBJ2-7, with 12 bases matching TRBD2. Unmatched junction bases numbered 5, after V lost 0 bases and J lost 4 bases. Germline assignment: CDR1 SGDLS and CDR2 YYNGEE. The CDR3 is 16 amino acids. The DNA of the CDR3 is TGTGCCAGCAGCGTAGCCCCCCTAGCGGGAGGGTACGAGCAGTACTTC. Translated: CASSVAPLAGGYEQYF.

V is TRBV4-1 and J is TRBJ2-5; TRBD2 matches at 10 bases. Germline CDR1 is MGHRA and CDR2 is YSYEKL. The CDR3 has 18 residues. V lost 0 bases to trimming and J lost 5 bases; unmatched junction nucleotides: 12. CDR3 protein: CASSQDGRASGRRETQYF. The DNA of the CDR3 is TGCGCCAGCAGCCAAGATGGGCGGGCTAGCGGGAGAAGGGAGACCCAGTACTTC.